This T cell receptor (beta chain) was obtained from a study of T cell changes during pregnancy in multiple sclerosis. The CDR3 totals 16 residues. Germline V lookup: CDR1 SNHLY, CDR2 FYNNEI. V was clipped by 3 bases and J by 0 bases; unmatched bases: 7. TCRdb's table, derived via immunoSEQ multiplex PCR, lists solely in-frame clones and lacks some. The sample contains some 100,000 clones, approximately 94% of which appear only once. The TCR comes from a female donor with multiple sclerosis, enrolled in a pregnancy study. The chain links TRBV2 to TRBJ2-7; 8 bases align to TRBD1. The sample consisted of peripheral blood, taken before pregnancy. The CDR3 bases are TGTGCCAGCAGTGAGGGTCCGACAGGGGCCTCCTACGAGCAGTACTTC. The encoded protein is CASSEGPTGASYEQYF.